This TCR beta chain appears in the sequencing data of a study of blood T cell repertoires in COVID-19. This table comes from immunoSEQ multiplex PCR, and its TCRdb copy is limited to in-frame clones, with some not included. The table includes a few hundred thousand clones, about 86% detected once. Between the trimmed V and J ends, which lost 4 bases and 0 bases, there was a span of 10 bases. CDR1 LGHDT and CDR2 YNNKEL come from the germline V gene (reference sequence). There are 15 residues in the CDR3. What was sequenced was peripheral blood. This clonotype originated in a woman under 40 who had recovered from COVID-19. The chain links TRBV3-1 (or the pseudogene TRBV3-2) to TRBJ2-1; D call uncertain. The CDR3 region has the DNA TGTGCCAGCAGCCGCAGGCTCTACTCCTACAATGAGCAGTTCTTC. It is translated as CASSRRLYSYNEQFF.